This record looks at one T cell receptor (beta chain) sequence and its context. These data originate in a study of blood T cell repertoires in COVID-19. Study overall: COVID-19 samples from acute and convalescent phases originated in the United States, Italy and Spain. PBMCs, B-cell-depleted T cells, or T cells were the source of the cDNA or gDNA that made up the material.

Germline loops: CDR1 KGHDR, CDR2 SFDVKD. The CDR3 runs to 12 residues. V lost 4 bases, J lost 9 bases, and 1 base stayed unmatched. In the study's own analysis: Reference gene primer amplification yielded estimated nucleated cell counts. Sequencing was performed with immunoSEQ multiplex PCR; in TCRdb, only in-frame clones are kept and a portion is missing. V and J calls and clone size are as listed in that table; D and trimming were resolved from the DNA. The sample has some 65,000 clones; roughly nine tenths are singletons. The TCR sequence derives from a man aged 60 to 75 with acute or convalescent COVID-19. This chain connects TRBV24-1 to TRBJ2-1, with TRBD1 matching 8 bases. Sequencing was performed on peripheral blood. The CDR3 region has the DNA TGTGCCACCAGTGAGGACAGGGCTGAGCAGTTCTTC. Amino acid sequence: CATSEDRAEQFF.